The clone carrying this TCR beta chain is judged medium-sized. What it recognizes is unknown. With 60 Vbeta and 13 Jbeta primers, the PCR was carried out. Sequenced by immunoSEQ multiplex PCR; TCRdb stores in-frame clones only, minus some. The table shows approximately 150,000 clones, with about three quarters occurring only once. The data were obtained in a study of cytomegalovirus exposure and HLA in healthy donors. Study-wide findings and caveats: In an earlier analysis, productive rearrangement rates for most beta V segments clustered near 87% or 30%.

The CDR3 totals 13 residues. Germline V gene lookup returns CDR1 MRHNA and CDR2 SNTAGT. V was shortened by 0 bases and J by 11 bases, with 12 bases between the two germline ends. This clonotype originated in a man in his thirties or forties in good health and CMV-seropositive. J is TRBJ2-3 and V is TRBV6-4; D gene unclear. Sequenced sample: PBMCs. The CDR3 loop is CASSDSEQGRQYF. The CDR3 DNA is TGTGCCAGCAGTGACTCGGAGCAAGGAAGGCAGTATTTT.